This TCR beta chain was captured in a study of shared clonotypes between healthy human individuals. Worth noting for this clone: Its specificity is not known.

Whole-study results and caveats: Clonotypes that were shared across a handful of donors made up approximately 5% of naive CD4 clonotypes. Memory subsets had estimated richness that was generally smaller than that of naive subsets. Non-shared clonotypes had lower generation probabilities than those shared by all four donors.

Here immunoSEQ multiplex PCR was the method, and the copy in TCRdb shows in-frame clones only, minus some. The sample lists about 2.1 million clones; 85% to 95% were seen once. Germline CDR1 is ENHRY and CDR2 is SYGVKD. The ends were cut back, 0 bases at V and 0 bases at J, with 9 bases in the middle. The CDR3 spans 15 residues. Naive CD8 cells lacked CD45RO and underwent positive selection for CCR7, leaving out terminally differentiated effector memory CD45RA+ cells. Sequencing was carried out using naive CD8+ T cells from PBMCs. This sequence was found in a man in his late teens or twenties in good health. Some clones in this sample may be carry-over from other donors' samples. The chain couples TRBV10-3 to TRBJ2-7, with D tentatively TRBD1 (6 bases). CDR3 DNA: TGTGCCATCAGTGAGTCGGACAGCAGCTCCTACGAGCAGTACTTC. Protein sequence: CAISESDSSSYEQYF.